The 31 T cell receptor beta chains below all came from one sample that was sequenced in a study of blood T cells in healthy people across ages. A J-beta primer mix and a sample-barcoded 5' primer were used in a second PCR of roughly 6 to 11 cycles. TCRdb processed the 5' RACE reads anew with MiXCR; each CDR3 protein has one entry. The sample yields around 800,000 distinct CDR3 sequences, around 62% seen once. The sequenced material came from blood. These receptors were obtained from a man aged 25-40 years in good health.

This clonotype has only a few counts. The rearrangement links TRBV20-1 to TRBJ1-4; 10 bases line up with TRBD1. The CDR3 sequence is 15 residues long. Germline values: CDR1 DFQATT, CDR2 SNEGSKA (reference sequence). V lost 0 bases and J lost 5; bases outside the gene matches: 3. This CDR3 is CSARDRGQGNEKLFF. Here the CDR3 DNA reads TGCAGTGCTAGAGATAGGGGACAGGGGAATGAAAAACTGTTTTTT.

This clonotype was recorded many times. CDR3 nucleotide sequence: TGTGCCAGCAGTGAAGTCAGGGCCACTTCACCCCTCCACTTT. The encoded protein is CASSEVRATSPLHF. The J gene is TRBJ1-6, the V gene TRBV2; D may be TRBD1 (5 bases). The CDR3 totals 14 residues. Trimming removed 1 base from V and 9 bases from J, with 10 bases in between. Germline CDR1 reads SNHLY; CDR2 reads FYNNEI.

The V gene is TRBV29-1, the J gene TRBJ1-2; D remains unclear. CDR3 length equals 11 residues. Germline CDR1 and CDR2: SQVTM and ANQGSEA. Trimming pared 7 bases from V and 7 bases from J, leaving 13 bases between. The DNA for the CDR3 is TGCAGCGCCGAACACGGAAGTGGCTACACCTTC. Residues: CSAEHGSGYTF.

The CDR3 loop is CSVAEGLIDKQNIQYF. CDR3 DNA sequence: TGCAGCGTTGCGGAGGGTTTGATCGATAAGCAAAACATTCAGTACTTC. The chain couples TRBV29-1 to TRBJ2-4, with a tentative D call TRBD2 (6 bases). The V and J ends lost 4 bases and 5 bases respectively, with 21 bases between them. CDR1 is SQVTM, CDR2 ANQGSEA, per germline. This CDR3 is 16 amino acids long.

The chain couples TRBV4-3 to TRBJ1-2, with 10 positions matching TRBD1. The CDR3 contains 17 residues. V dropped 3 bases and J dropped 3; count of bases not matched to a gene: 10. Germline V gene sequence: CDR1 LGHNA, CDR2 YSLEER. CDR3 protein: CASSQVLAGTGDYGYTF. DNA for the CDR3: TGCGCCAGCAGCCAGGTCCTAGCCGGGACAGGGGACTATGGCTACACCTTC.

As DNA, the CDR3 is TGTGCCAGCACCCTTACGACCGGCACCTCCGCAACTAATGAAAAACTGTTTTTT. This encodes CASTLTTGTSATNEKLFF. The chain recombines TRBV2 with TRBJ1-4, with D unclear. The CDR3 spans 18 residues. Germline V CDR1 and CDR2: SNHLY, FYNNEI. Trimming left V 7 bases short and J 0 bases short, with 21 bases between.

The chain employs TRBV7-3 and TRBJ2-6; D is uncertain. The CDR3 is 17 amino acids. V was clipped by 1 base and J by 0 bases, with 10 bases between them. Germline-derived CDR1 and CDR2 are SGHTA and FQGTGA. CDR3 in amino acids: CASSLMQGGSGANVLTF. CDR3 nucleotide sequence: TGTGCCAGCAGCTTAATGCAAGGTGGCTCTGGGGCCAACGTCCTGACTTTC.

The chain has TRBV28 and TRBJ2-6, with D uncertain. In germline, CDR1 is MDHEN, CDR2 SYDVKM. Trimming cost V 6 bases and J 0 bases, with 9 bases left between them. There are 15 residues in the CDR3. The CDR3 region has the DNA TGTGCCAGCAGGTTAACCCTCTCTGGGGCCAACGTCCTGACTTTC. The encoded protein is CASRLTLSGANVLTF.

This chain connects TRBV7-2 to TRBJ1-2; TRBD1 aligns across 9 bases. The CDR3 runs 13 residues. The trim removed 3 bases at V and 7 bases at J, leaving 3 bases unmatched. CDR1 is SGHTA, CDR2 FQGNSA, per germline. CDR3 protein: CASSLDRGGGYTF. The CDR3 bases are TGTGCCAGCAGCTTGGACAGGGGAGGTGGCTACACCTTC. Complete variable domain (other parts from reference TRBV7-2 and TRBJ1-2): GAGVSQSPSNKVTEKGKDVELRCDPISGHTALYWYRQSLGQGLEFLIYFQGNSAPDKSGLPSDRFSAERTGGSVSTLTIQRTQQEDSAVYLCASSLDRGGGYTFGSGTRLTVV.

The V and J genes are TRBV4-2 and TRBJ1-5; perhaps TRBD1 as D (6 bases). V lost 3 bases and J lost 2, with 14 bases in between. Germline-derived CDR1 and CDR2 are LGHNA and YNFKEQ. The CDR3 contains 16 residues. The CDR3 DNA sequence: TGTGCCAGCAGCCAGGCACAGGGTTTTGGCAATCAGCCCCAGCATTTT. Its translation: CASSQAQGFGNQPQHF.

The chain recombines TRBV6-6 with TRBJ1-6; D may be TRBD1 (5 bases). Germline-derived CDR1 and CDR2 are MNHNY and SVGAGI (reference sequence). Trimming shortened V by 11 bases and J by 6 bases, and 17 bases separated the two germline ends. The CDR3 consists of 14 residues. The CDR3 DNA is TGTGCCTTACGAGACAGCGCTTTTAATTCACCCCTCCACTTT. Translation: CALRDSAFNSPLHF.

V gene TRBV2 combines with J gene TRBJ2-1; D might be TRBD2 (5 bases). This CDR3 is built from 15 residues. V lost 2 bases and J lost 3, with 11 bases in between. Germline CDR1 and CDR2: SNHLY and FYNNEI. The CDR3 region has the DNA TGTGCCAGCAGTGAACGGGGTGTGGGCTACAATGAGCAGTTCTTC. As protein: CASSERGVGYNEQFF. Combining the CDR3 with reference TRBV2 and TRBJ2-1 gives the whole variable domain EPEVTQTPSHQVTQMGQEVILRCVPISNHLYFYWYRQILGQKVEFLVSFYNNEISEKSEIFDDQFSVERPDGSNFTLKIRSTKLEDSAMYFCASSERGVGYNEQFFGPGTRLTVL.

The chain links TRBV5-1 to TRBJ2-3; unclear D gene. V was clipped by 0 bases and J by 0 bases, with 8 bases between them. CDR1 is SGHRS and CDR2 is YFSETQ in the germline V gene. CDR3 length equals 15 residues. This CDR3 reads CASSLDVSSTDTQYF. In DNA, the CDR3 is TGCGCCAGCAGCTTGGACGTATCTAGCACAGATACGCAGTATTTT.

This clonotype came up a few times. This sequence joins TRBV20-1 and TRBJ1-1, with D unclear. The CDR3 loop spans 11 amino acids. Germline V gene lookup returns CDR1 DFQATT and CDR2 SNEGSKA (reference sequence). Trimming cost V 5 bases and J 4 bases, with 8 bases left between them. Written as DNA, the CDR3 is TGCAGTGCTGGTGGAGGCACTGAAGCTTTCTTT. It codes for CSAGGGTEAFF.

This clonotype showed up many times. The chain links TRBV6-2 or TRBV6-3 to TRBJ2-7; D remains unclear. This CDR3 has 11 residues. Looked up from germline, CDR1 is MNHEY and CDR2 is SVGEGT. V was cut by 2 bases and J by 6 bases, with 5 bases left in between. This CDR3 is CASSYPSEQYF. The CDR3 DNA is TGTGCCAGCAGTTACCCATCCGAGCAGTACTTC.

The table lists this clonotype with a count of one. The gene calls are TRBV2 and TRBJ1-6; 12 bases map to TRBD1. CDR3 size: 16 residues. Trimming removed 8 bases from V and 6 bases from J; junction bases left unmatched: 8. Germline CDR1 and CDR2: SNHLY and FYNNEI. Here the CDR3 DNA reads TGTGCCAGCGTACAGGGACAGGGGGCGAGTAATTCACCCCTCCACTTT. Encoded protein: CASVQGQGASNSPLHF.

The CDR3 sequence is CASRGLAGSGNIQYF. The CDR3 coding sequence is TGTGCCAGCAGGGGACTAGCGGGGTCGGGTAACATTCAGTACTTC. The chain joins TRBV25-1 to TRBJ2-4, with 13 positions matching TRBD2. This CDR3 comprises 15 residues. V was clipped by 6 bases and J by 7 bases; unmatched bases: 6. CDR1 and CDR2 from the germline V gene are MGHDK and SYGVNS.

This chain links TRBV20-1 with TRBJ2-3; the D gene is possibly TRBD2 (5 bases). CDR1 is DFQATT and CDR2 is SNEGSKA in the germline V gene (reference sequence). The CDR3 totals 14 residues. Trimming cost V 6 bases and J 2 bases, with 15 bases left between them. In DNA form, the CDR3 reads TGCAGTGCCAGCCCGGGGTCCTTCACAGATACGCAGTATTTT. This codes for CSASPGSFTDTQYF.

V usage is TRBV9 and J usage is TRBJ2-1; TRBD1 is a possible D gene (6 bases). This CDR3 has 17 amino acids. From germline, CDR1 is SGDLS and CDR2 YYNGEE. V gave up 3 bases and J gave up 9 bases, with 25 bases separating them. CDR3 protein: CASSASGHLTGWVEQFF. The CDR3, as DNA: TGTGCCAGCAGCGCGTCGGGACACCTGACTGGGTGGGTTGAGCAGTTCTTC.

V and J are TRBV18 and TRBJ2-4, with TRBD2 identical over 12 bases. The DNA end is more similar to TRBJ2-7, so the J call may be wrong. This CDR3 comprises 14 residues. CDR1 and CDR2 (germline): KGHSH, LQKENI. CDR3 nucleotide sequence: TGTGCCAGCTCAACTAGCGGGGGGTATCACGAGCAGTACTTC. The encoded protein is CASSTSGGYHEQYF.

V and J are TRBV20-1 and TRBJ2-5; D could derive from TRBD1 or TRBD2 (6 bases each). Per germline, CDR1 DFQATT and CDR2 SNEGSKA (reference sequence). Trimming took off 5 bases at V and 2 bases at J, with 15 bases between the two ends. This CDR3 spans 14 amino acids. The CDR3 DNA is TGCAGTGCTCAGGGAGAGGGGGGACAAGAGACCCAGTACTTC. It translates to CSAQGEGGQETQYF.

The rearrangement uses TRBV20-1 and TRBJ2-4; TRBD2 matches at 7 bases. The DNA end is more similar to TRBJ2-7, so the J call may be wrong. Germline V gene data show CDR1 as DFQATT and CDR2 as SNEGSKA (reference sequence). This CDR3 is 13 amino acids long. The CDR3 sequence is CSAPSRGDYEQYF. The CDR3 DNA sequence: TGCAGTGCTCCCTCACGGGGGGATTACGAGCAGTACTTC.

The rearrangement uses TRBV4-2 and TRBJ1-1; the match to TRBD1 covers 8 bases. CDR3 size: 15 residues. Germline values: CDR1 LGHNA, CDR2 YNFKEQ. J lost 5 bases, V lost 2 bases, and 7 bases had no gene match. The DNA for the CDR3 is TGTGCCAGCAGCCAACGGCAGGGGGCGCGAACTGAAGCTTTCTTT. It yields the protein CASSQRQGARTEAFF.

V and J are TRBV6-1 and TRBJ1-6; D is ambiguous. Trimming took off 1 base at V and 14 bases at J, with 12 bases between the two ends. The CDR3 runs to 13 residues. Germline V CDR1 and CDR2: MNHNS, SASEGT. This CDR3 reads CASSEGERGALHF. The DNA for the CDR3 is TGTGCCAGCAGTGAAGGAGAGCGTGGGGCCCTCCACTTT.

Concerning this clonotype: The junction departs from germline at one end; a sequencing error may be responsible. The chain has TRBV6-2 or TRBV6-3 and TRBJ2-6, with D perhaps matching TRBD1 (5 bases). The germline V gene has CDR1 MNHEY and CDR2 SVGEGT. The CDR3 is 13 residues long. CDR3 coding DNA: TGTGCCAGCAGCCTGGCTGGGGCCAGCGTCCTGACTTTC. Translated: CASSLAGASVLTF.

This chain joins TRBV7-2 and TRBJ2-7; TRBD2 agrees at 9 bases. With V trimmed by 3 bases and J by 1 base, 4 bases remained unmatched. The CDR3 has 15 residues. The germline V gene has CDR1 SGHTA and CDR2 FQGNSA. Here the CDR3 DNA reads TGTGCCAGCAGCTTGTCTAGCGGGGAATCCTACGAGCAGTACTTC. As protein: CASSLSSGESYEQYF.

The CDR3 DNA reads TGTGCCAGCACCCCGGACAGGGGGCGAGAGACCCAGTACTTC. Protein sequence: CASTPDRGRETQYF. The chain carries TRBV2 and TRBJ2-5, with 11 bases identical to TRBD1. Germline V lookup: CDR1 SNHLY, CDR2 FYNNEI. The CDR3 extends over 14 amino acids. V gave up 7 bases and J gave up 4 bases; unmatched junction bases: 5.

CDR3 sequence: CASSTRLSPYTF. In DNA form, the CDR3 reads TGTGCCAGCAGCACCCGACTATCCCCATACACCTTC. The J gene is TRBJ1-2, the V gene TRBV7-2; D unresolved. Trimming stripped 5 bases from V and 11 bases from J, with 15 bases between. The germline gives CDR1 SGHTA, CDR2 FQGNSA. This CDR3 is 12 amino acids long.

The genes are TRBV29-1 and TRBJ2-6; 8 bases align to TRBD1. The CDR3 is made up of 16 amino acids. Germline V gives CDR1 SQVTM, CDR2 ANQGSEA. J lost 2 bases, V lost 1 base, and 4 bases had no gene match. The CDR3 DNA follows: TGCAGCGTTGAAGGGACAGGGAAAACTGGGGCCAACGTCCTGACTTTC. It is translated as CSVEGTGKTGANVLTF.

In regard to this clonotype: One end of the junction varies from germline; a read error may be responsible. The genes are TRBV29-1 and TRBJ2-1; no clear D gene. The CDR3 runs to 13 residues. Germline loops: CDR1 SQVTM, CDR2 ANQGSEA. CDR3 protein: CSAEGPNYNEQFF. In DNA form, the CDR3 reads TGCAGCGCTGAAGGCCCGAACTACAATGAGCAGTTCTTC.

This clonotype has just a few counts. The chain combines TRBV29-1 with TRBJ2-7; D is possibly TRBD2 (5 bases). CDR1 and CDR2 from the germline V gene are SQVTM and ANQGSEA. The ends were cut back, 4 bases at V and 6 bases at J, with 19 bases in the middle. The CDR3 runs 14 residues. The CDR3, as DNA: TGCAGCGTTGTCCTAAGAGGGCTAGTCAGCGAGCAGTACTTC. This translates into CSVVLRGLVSEQYF.